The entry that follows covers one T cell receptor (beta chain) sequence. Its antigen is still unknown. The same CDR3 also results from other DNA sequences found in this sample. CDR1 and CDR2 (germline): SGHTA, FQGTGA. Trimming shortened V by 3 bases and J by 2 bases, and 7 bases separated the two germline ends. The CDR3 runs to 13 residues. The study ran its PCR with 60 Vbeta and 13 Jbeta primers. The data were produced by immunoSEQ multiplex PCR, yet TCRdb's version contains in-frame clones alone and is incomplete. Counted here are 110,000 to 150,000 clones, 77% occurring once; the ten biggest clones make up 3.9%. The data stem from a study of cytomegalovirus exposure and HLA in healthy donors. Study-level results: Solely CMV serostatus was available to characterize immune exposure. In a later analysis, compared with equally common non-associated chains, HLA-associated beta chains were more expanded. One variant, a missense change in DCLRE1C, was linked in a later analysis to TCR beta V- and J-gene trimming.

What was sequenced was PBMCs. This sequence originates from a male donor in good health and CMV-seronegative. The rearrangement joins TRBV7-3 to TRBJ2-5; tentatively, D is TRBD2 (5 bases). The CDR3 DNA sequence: TGTGCCAGCAGCTTGGACTCACAAGAGACCCAGTACTTC. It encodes CASSLDSQETQYF.